There are a few counts of the clone carrying this T cell receptor (beta chain). This entry is derived from a study of identical twins. TCRdb itself ran the 5' RACE reads through MiXCR, one entry per CDR3 protein. This table has roughly 470,000 distinct CDR3 sequences, 13% to 15% appearing once. V was pared by 1 base and J by 6 bases, with 18 bases between. From germline, CDR1 is DFQATT and CDR2 SNEGSKA (reference sequence). The CDR3 spans 16 residues. A further study also used this sample, focusing on yellow fever vaccine responses in identical twins. From that study: Reportedly, the response of twins' T cells to the vaccine seemed partly convergent, partly personalized.

The sample consisted of CD4+ T cells sorted from blood. The sequence derives from a woman under 30 in good health. The J gene is TRBJ2-2, the V gene TRBV20-1, with D possibly being TRBD1 (6 bases). CDR3 region: CSARVGAPLAAGELFF. CDR3 bases: TGCAGTGCTAGAGTGGGGGCACCCCTCGCCGCCGGGGAGCTGTTTTTT.